This TCR beta chain was retrieved from a study of blood T cell repertoires in COVID-19 (dated by TCRdb to between 2020 and 2021). A note on the overall study: Samples covering the acute and convalescent phases of COVID-19 were provided by collaborators in the United States, Italy and Spain. The prospective study material was composed of cDNA or gDNA derived from T cells, B-cell-depleted T cells, or PBMCs. The dataset comprised deeply sampled blood TCRbeta repertoires from subjects exposed to, actively infected with, or recovered from COVID-19. The repertoires were released in a freely available public database intended as a resource for research on the immune response to SARS-CoV-2. Samples came from the ongoing ImmuneRACE study (first 160 participants) plus 1,254 subjects from 6 global collaborators. Nearly every sample came with metadata listing a de-identified subject ID, COVID-19 status, age in years and sex. Where HLA class I and class II types were available, the types were taken from metadata supplied by the sample provider, not from assay-based typing.

This clone was found a few times. Its antigen is still unknown. No base quality values were provided; no much bigger clone lies one nucleotide off. Participants in the prospective study were aged roughly 18 to 100 years, lived in under 30 United States geographic areas, and enrolled through a virtual design. In the prospective study, cohorts were assigned on the basis of participant-reported clinical history obtained from a screening survey and a study questionnaire. In the prospective study, mobile phlebotomists collected whole blood, serum and a nasopharyngeal or oropharyngeal swab from each participant. Additional blood draws and questionnaires over an approximately 2-month period could optionally be provided by prospective study participants. Before DNA extraction, prospective study blood samples were shipped either frozen or at room temperature. Points the paper makes about the study in general: The quantity of clinical and demographic metadata differed by source and by participant and was supplied without curation.

From its cysteine to its phenylalanine, the CDR3 spans 12 amino acids. CDR3 DNA is the only sequence kept; it has 36 bases, read in frame from the first base. The junction shows trimming of 5 bases on V and 8 bases on J, and the gene matches do not reach 5 bases of it. CDR1 and CDR2, per the germline V gene, are SGHDN and FVKESK. TCRbeta CDR3 regions were amplified from genomic DNA using the immunoSEQ Assay, a bias-controlled multiplex PCR. On the study's bioinformatics: The number of nucleated cells in each sample was estimated from the amplification of reference gene primers within the assay. To quantify the absolute abundance of each unique TCRbeta CDR3 rearrangement, sequence reads were collapsed and filtered. For each sample, productive Simpson clonality was calculated by taking the square root of Simpson's diversity index across productive rearrangements. This immuneACCESS table, as held by TCRdb, lists in-frame sequences with V and J called but not all clones. Of the missing ones, under half trace to an unresolved V gene in checked studies; the others have no known cause. V, J and clone size are taken as reported in that table, and D and trimming were inferred from the DNA itself. Present in this sample are about 220,000 clones, approximately 80% of which were seen just once. The ten largest clones capture roughly 1.3% of the sample.

Rearrangement joined TRBV14 to TRBJ1-2, with 7 central nucleotides matching TRBD1. This TCR was sampled from a woman aged 40 to 50 with acute COVID-19. Sequencing was performed on PBMCs or T cells enriched from blood (not recorded which). For the CDR3, the sequence is CASSSHRGGYTF. In nucleotides, the sequence is TGTGCCAGCAGCTCTCACAGGGGAGGCTACACCTTC.